This T cell receptor beta chain derives from a study of T cell repertoires in cytomegalovirus infection. Study details: CMV infection and matching HLA type were both indicated by public TCR beta signatures.

This CDR3 comprises 14 residues. V lost 1 base to trimming and J lost 4 bases, with 9 bases between them. Looked up from germline, CDR1 is LNHNV and CDR2 is YYDKDF (reference sequence). One entry per CDR3 protein results from TCRdb running MiXCR on the reads. The repertoire holds over 250,000 distinct CDR3 sequences, 25% seen once, with approximately 15% in the top ten. The sequence was obtained from a human donor in good health (CMV status not recorded). Some clones in this sample may be carry-over from other donors' samples. V usage is TRBV15 and J usage is TRBJ2-3; D is unresolved. Specimen: PBMCs. The CDR3 nucleotides read TGTGCCACCAGCAGAGGGGTTTTCTCAGATACGCAGTATTTT. Residues: CATSRGVFSDTQYF.